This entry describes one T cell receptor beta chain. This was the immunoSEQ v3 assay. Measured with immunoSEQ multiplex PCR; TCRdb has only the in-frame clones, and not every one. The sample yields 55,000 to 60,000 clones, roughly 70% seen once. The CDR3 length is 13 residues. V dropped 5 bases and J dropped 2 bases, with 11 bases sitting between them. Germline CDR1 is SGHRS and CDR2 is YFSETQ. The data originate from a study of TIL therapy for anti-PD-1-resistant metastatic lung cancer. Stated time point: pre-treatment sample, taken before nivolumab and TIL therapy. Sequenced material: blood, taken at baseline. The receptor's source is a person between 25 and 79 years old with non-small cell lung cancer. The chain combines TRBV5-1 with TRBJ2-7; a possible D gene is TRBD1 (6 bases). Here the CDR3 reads CASRAGDPYEQYF. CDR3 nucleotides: TGCGCCAGCAGGGCAGGGGATCCCTACGAGCAGTACTTC. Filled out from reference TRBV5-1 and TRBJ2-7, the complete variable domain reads KAGVTQTPRYLIKTRGQQVTLSCSPISGHRSVSWYQQTPGQGLQFLFEYFSETQRNKGNFPGRFSGRQFSNSRSEMNVSTLELGDSALYLCASRAGDPYEQYFGPGTRLTVT.